A single sample gave rise to the 18 T cell receptor beta chains below, sequenced in a study of blood T cells in healthy people across ages. The use of a sample-barcoded 5' primer and a J-beta primer mix characterized a second PCR of roughly 6 to 11 cycles. TCRdb processed the 5' RACE reads anew with MiXCR; each CDR3 protein has one entry. This table has about 620,000 distinct CDR3 sequences, over 20% appearing once. The sequenced sample was blood. These receptors were taken from a man in his 70s in good health.

J is TRBJ2-1 and V is TRBV9; 9 nucleotides line up with TRBD2. Germline lookup yields CDR1 SGDLS and CDR2 YYNGEE. There are 15 residues in the CDR3. V was pared by 0 bases and J by 4 bases, with 2 bases of the junction left unmatched. CDR3 nucleotides: TGTGCCAGCAGCGTAGCTAGCGGGGTTTACAATGAGCAGTTCTTC. It encodes CASSVASGVYNEQFF.

This clonotype was counted a few times. V usage is TRBV24-1 and J usage is TRBJ2-5; 10 bases match TRBD1. The CDR3 has 15 amino acids. Trimming at V came to 4 bases and at J to 5 bases, leaving 6 bases not matched to a gene. Germline-derived CDR1 and CDR2 are KGHDR and SFDVKD. CDR3 in amino acids: CATSDATGGSETQYF. The CDR3 DNA is TGTGCCACCAGTGACGCGACAGGGGGCAGTGAGACCCAGTACTTC.

To note about this clonotype: At one end, the junction sequence differs from germline, possibly due to a read error. The gene calls are TRBV2 and TRBJ2-3, with 8 bases lining up with TRBD2. Germline lookup yields CDR1 SNHLY and CDR2 FYNNEI. The CDR3 spans 15 residues. CDR3 loop: CASSEVGGRTDAQYF. The CDR3 DNA follows: TGTGCCAGCAGTGAAGTAGGCGGGAGGACAGATGCGCAGTATTTT.

In its sample, this clonotype ranks as medium-sized (0.01 to 0.1%). The chain joins TRBV5-1 to TRBJ2-2; D perhaps matches TRBD1 (5 bases). V lost 0 bases and J lost 5, with 14 bases in between. Looked up from germline, CDR1 is SGHRS and CDR2 is YFSETQ. The CDR3 sequence is 16 residues long. The chain's CDR3 is CASSLGQGYGTGELFF. Here the CDR3 DNA reads TGCGCCAGCAGCTTGGGGCAGGGCTACGGAACCGGGGAGCTGTTTTTT.

V and J are TRBV12-3 or TRBV12-4 and TRBJ2-1, with D maybe TRBD1 (6 bases). Trimming left V 5 bases short and J 5 bases short, with 19 bases between. The CDR3 is 16 amino acids. The CDR3 here is CASSLIQGWGHNEQFF. The DNA for the CDR3 is TGTGCCAGCAGTCTGATCCAGGGGTGGGGACACAATGAGCAGTTCTTC.

The J gene is TRBJ2-5, the V gene TRBV7-2; 11 bases fit TRBD2. V gave up 4 bases and J gave up 4 bases; unmatched junction bases: 8. The CDR3 loop spans 16 amino acids. Germline V gene lookup returns CDR1 SGHTA and CDR2 FQGNSA. In DNA, the CDR3 is TGTGCCAGCAGCTCGGATAGCGGGAGGGGAAGAGAGACCCAGTACTTC. Amino acids: CASSSDSGRGRETQYF.

J is TRBJ2-7 and V is TRBV6-6, with D possibly TRBD1 on 7 matching bases. CDR1 and CDR2 from the germline V gene are MNHNY and SVGAGI (reference sequence). V was pared by 5 bases and J by 6 bases, with 23 bases between. This CDR3 region has 16 residues. CDR3 coding DNA: TGTGCCAGCAGTCCTCTCCAGGGGGGTAGACCCTCCGAGCAGTACTTC. This gives the protein CASSPLQGGRPSEQYF.

The V gene is TRBV10-3, the J gene TRBJ2-5; TRBD2 matches 10 bases. The CDR3 covers 15 residues. With 0 bases clipped from V and 5 bases from J, the junction kept 3 bases outside the gene matches. The germline CDR1 and CDR2 sequences are ENHRY and SYGVKD. Written as DNA, the CDR3 is TGTGCCATCAGTGAGTCGAAAGCGGGAGGGGAGACCCAGTACTTC. Protein sequence: CAISESKAGGETQYF.

The chain employs TRBV6-5 and TRBJ1-4; D unclear. CDR3 size: 13 residues. Germline CDR1 is MNHEY and CDR2 is SVGAGI. Trimming removed 9 bases at V and 6 bases at J, with 14 bases between. In nucleotides, the CDR3 is TGTGCCAGTTCGAGGAATGGGGATGAAAAACTGTTTTTT. Translated: CASSRNGDEKLFF.

This sequence joins TRBV20-1 and TRBJ2-3; no clear D gene. There are 14 residues in the CDR3. V was clipped by 5 bases and J by 0 bases, with 12 bases between them. Germline lookup yields CDR1 DFQATT and CDR2 SNEGSKA (reference sequence). The CDR3 DNA is TGCAGTGCTGTCGGACCTGCTAGCACAGATACGCAGTATTTT. This sequence encodes CSAVGPASTDTQYF.

The chain links TRBV10-3 to TRBJ1-2, with TRBD1 matching over 10 bases. The ends lost 2 bases at V and 5 bases at J; junction bases unmatched: 8. Germline V gene data show CDR1 as ENHRY and CDR2 as SYGVKD. The CDR3 contains 16 residues. CDR3 in amino acids: CAISETGQGKGYGYTF. DNA for the CDR3: TGTGCCATCAGTGAGACGGGACAGGGGAAGGGGTATGGCTACACCTTC.

This clonotype was observed a handful of times. For the CDR3, the DNA is TGCAGTGCTAGCCAGGGAGCAACTAATGAAAAACTGTTTTTT. Protein: CSASQGATNEKLFF. The gene calls are TRBV20-1 and TRBJ1-4, with D possibly being TRBD1 (5 bases). CDR3 length equals 14 residues. The V and J ends lost 3 bases and 0 bases respectively, with 8 bases between them. From germline, CDR1 is DFQATT and CDR2 SNEGSKA (reference sequence).

In this sample, this clonotype turned up a few times. The chain has TRBV4-2 and TRBJ1-5; TRBD1 agrees at 11 bases. J was trimmed by 8 bases and V by 4 bases; bases with no gene match: 7. Germline V gene lookup returns CDR1 LGHNA and CDR2 YNFKEQ. The CDR3 is 15 residues long. The CDR3 loop reads CASSPRTGGDEPQHF. The CDR3, as DNA: TGTGCCAGCAGCCCCCGGACAGGGGGCGATGAGCCCCAGCATTTT.

The chain links TRBV20-1 to TRBJ2-5; 10 bases align to TRBD1. The trim removed 0 bases at V and 6 bases at J, leaving 4 bases unmatched. CDR3 length: 14 amino acids. Germline CDR1 is DFQATT and CDR2 is SNEGSKA (reference sequence). The CDR3 reads CSAREGTGAKTQYF. The CDR3 DNA sequence: TGCAGTGCTAGAGAAGGGACAGGGGCAAAGACCCAGTACTTC.

The chain employs TRBV7-3 and TRBJ2-2; TRBD2 matches 10 bases. Germline CDR1 SGHTA, CDR2 FQGTGA. The ends lost 5 bases at V and 5 bases at J; junction bases unmatched: 11. CDR3 length equals 17 residues. CDR3 region: CASSPTLAGVRTGELFF. The CDR3 DNA sequence: TGTGCCAGCAGCCCAACTCTAGCGGGAGTAAGGACCGGGGAGCTGTTTTTT.

This clonotype has a handful of counts. This chain connects TRBV10-3 to TRBJ2-7, with D perhaps given as TRBD1 or TRBD2 (5 bases each). Germline assignment: CDR1 ENHRY and CDR2 SYGVKD. CDR3 length: 17 residues. Trimming removed 0 bases at V and 3 bases at J, with 18 bases between. This CDR3 reads CAISESGPPLTNYEQYF. In nucleotides, the CDR3 is TGTGCCATCAGTGAGTCGGGACCGCCACTCACCAACTACGAGCAGTACTTC.

This sequence joins TRBV29-1 and TRBJ1-2; 7 bases are shared with TRBD1. The CDR3 contains 16 residues. The V gene end was trimmed by 0 bases and the J gene end by 1 base; junction bases not matched to a gene: 8. Germline V gene sequence: CDR1 SQVTM, CDR2 ANQGSEA. The CDR3 bases are TGCAGCGTTGAAGAACCGACAGGGACGGGTAACTATGGCTACACCTTC. Its protein product is CSVEEPTGTGNYGYTF.

The rearrangement joins TRBV5-1 to TRBJ2-7, with TRBD1 identical over 7 bases. Germline CDR1 SGHRS, CDR2 YFSETQ. The CDR3 length is 15 residues. V lost 4 bases to trimming and J lost 3 bases; unmatched junction nucleotides: 10. CDR3 nucleotide sequence: TGCGCCAGCAGCAGAGCCGGGACAGCAAACTACGAGCAGTACTTC. This encodes CASSRAGTANYEQYF.